The 9 T cell receptor beta chains given below trace back to one sample, sequenced in a study of cytomegalovirus exposure and HLA in healthy donors. Amplification used 60 Vbeta primers and 13 Jbeta primers. Some clones are missing from TCRdb's copy, which holds only in-frame ones; the method was immunoSEQ multiplex PCR. The table has some 180,000 clones, approximately 82% seen once. Specimen: PBMCs. The receptor set was obtained from a woman younger than 30 in good health and CMV-seronegative.

The chain is built from TRBV11-2 and TRBJ2-7, with 10 bases that match TRBD1. After removal of 5 bases from V and 5 bases from J, the junction contained 3 bases not matched to a gene. CDR1 and CDR2 from the germline V gene are SGHAT and FQNNGV. The CDR3 extends over 13 amino acids. The CDR3 DNA is TGTGCCAGCAGCGGGGACAGGGGCCACGAGCAGTACTTC. Protein sequence: CASSGDRGHEQYF.

The rearrangement joins TRBV5-4 to TRBJ2-1, with 7 bases lining up with TRBD1. This CDR3 spans 13 amino acids. Trimming removed 2 bases from V and 9 bases from J; junction bases left unmatched: 5. Looked up from germline, CDR1 is SGHNT and CDR2 is YYREEE (reference sequence). Written as DNA, the CDR3 is TGTGCCAGCAGCTTCGCATCAGGGGGTGAGCAGTTCTTC. Translated: CASSFASGGEQFF. The complete variable domain, with remaining parts taken from reference TRBV5-4 and TRBJ2-1, reads ETGVTQSPTHLIKTRGQQVTLRCSSQSGHNTVSWYQQALGQGPQFIFQYYREEENGRGNFPPRFSGLQFPNYSSELNVNALELDDSALYLCASSFASGGEQFFGPGTRLTVL.

The rearrangement joins TRBV28 to TRBJ1-1, with D tentatively TRBD1 (5 bases). This CDR3 spans 12 amino acids. V lost 1 base and J lost 10, with 10 bases in between. Germline CDR1 is MDHEN and CDR2 is SYDVKM. The CDR3 region has the DNA TGTGCCAGCAGTTTATCTCGGGGGGGAGCTTTCTTT. The encoded protein is CASSLSRGGAFF.

The chain is built from TRBV6-5 and TRBJ2-7; the D gene is possibly TRBD1 (6 bases). This CDR3 spans 16 amino acids. V was pared by 0 bases and J by 4 bases, with 16 bases between. CDR1 and CDR2 from the germline V gene are MNHEY and SVGAGI. This CDR3 is CASSYSTGQREYEQYF. The CDR3 DNA reads TGTGCCAGCAGTTACTCGACAGGACAGAGAGAGTACGAGCAGTACTTC.

This chain uses TRBV30 with TRBJ2-5; D is undetermined. With 3 bases removed from V and 1 base from J, the gap between germline ends came to 6 bases. The germline gives CDR1 GTSNPN, CDR2 SVGIG (reference sequence). This CDR3 region has 12 residues. DNA for the CDR3: TGTGCCTGGAGCCGGTCCCAAGAGACCCAGTACTTC. This codes for CAWSRSQETQYF.

The chain carries TRBV4-2 and TRBJ2-7, with TRBD1 matching 7 bases. The CDR3 is 15 residues long. Germline CDR1 LGHNA, CDR2 YNFKEQ. Trimming at V came to 0 bases and at J to 7 bases, leaving 9 bases not matched to a gene. The CDR3 coding sequence is TGTGCCAGCAGCCAAGATGGGGGCGACAGGGAAGAGCAGTACTTC. This codes for CASSQDGGDREEQYF.

The chain links TRBV7-8 to TRBJ2-3, with 8 bases matching TRBD2. Per germline, CDR1 SGHVS and CDR2 FQNEAQ. With 1 base clipped from V and 4 bases from J, the junction kept 4 bases outside the gene matches. The CDR3 totals 15 residues. CDR3 in DNA: TGTGCCAGCAGCTTAGGCGGGACTAGTGCAGATACGCAGTATTTT. The encoded protein is CASSLGGTSADTQYF.

The chain combines TRBV10-3 with TRBJ2-3; 8 bases map to TRBD2. The CDR3 runs 16 residues. Losses at the gene ends were 3 bases for V and 0 bases for J; bases not matched to a gene: 5. Germline CDR1 and CDR2: ENHRY and SYGVKD. CDR3 in DNA: TGTGCCATCAGTGACGGTGCGGGAGGTAGCACAGATACGCAGTATTTT. Protein sequence: CAISDGAGGSTDTQYF.

The V and J genes are TRBV25-1 and TRBJ2-1; TRBD1 matches at 10 bases. V shed 8 bases, J shed 4 bases, and the junction held 2 bases outside the gene matches. This CDR3 has 13 amino acids. Germline values: CDR1 MGHDK, CDR2 SYGVNS. CDR3 sequence: CASRDRGYNEQFF. CDR3 nucleotide sequence: TGTGCCAGCCGGGACAGGGGTTACAATGAGCAGTTCTTC.